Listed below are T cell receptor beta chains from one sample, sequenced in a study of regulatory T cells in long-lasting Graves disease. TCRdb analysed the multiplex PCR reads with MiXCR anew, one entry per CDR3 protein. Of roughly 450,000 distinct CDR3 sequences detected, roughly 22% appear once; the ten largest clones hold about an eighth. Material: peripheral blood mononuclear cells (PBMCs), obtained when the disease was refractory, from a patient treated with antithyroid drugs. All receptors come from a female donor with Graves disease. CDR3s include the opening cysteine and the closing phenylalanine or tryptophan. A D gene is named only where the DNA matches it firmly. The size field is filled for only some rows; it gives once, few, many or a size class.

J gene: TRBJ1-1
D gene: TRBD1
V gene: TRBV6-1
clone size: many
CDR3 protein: CASSTLPGGNTEAFF
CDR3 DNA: TGTGCCAGCAGTACCCTCCCAGGGGGAAACACTGAAGCTTTCTTT

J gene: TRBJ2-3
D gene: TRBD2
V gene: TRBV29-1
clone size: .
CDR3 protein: CSVPPGTTTDTQYF
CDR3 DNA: TGCAGCGTGCCCCCCGGGACTACCACAGATACGCAGTATTTT

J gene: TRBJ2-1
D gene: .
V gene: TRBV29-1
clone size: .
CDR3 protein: CSSPEGGRRGYNEQFF
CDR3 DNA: TGCAGCTCACCCGAAGGCGGGCGAAGGGGCTACAATGAGCAGTTCTTC

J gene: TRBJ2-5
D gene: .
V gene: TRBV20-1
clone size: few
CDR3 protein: CSARDPWDTTSTGETQYF
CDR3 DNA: TGCAGTGCTAGAGATCCTTGGGACACCACCTCCACCGGTGAGACCCAGTACTTC

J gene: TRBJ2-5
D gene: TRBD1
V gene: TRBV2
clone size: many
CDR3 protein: CASTYRGSGETQYF
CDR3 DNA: TGTGCCAGCACCTACAGGGGGAGTGGAGAGACCCAGTACTTC

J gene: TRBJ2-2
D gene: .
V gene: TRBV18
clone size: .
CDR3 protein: CASSPPYSGELFF
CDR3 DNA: TGTGCCAGCTCACCACCGTACAGCGGGGAGCTGTTTTTT

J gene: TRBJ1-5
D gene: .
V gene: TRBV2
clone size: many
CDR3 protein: CASSGTSINSNQPQHF
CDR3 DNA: TGTGCCAGCAGCGGGACATCTATTAACAGCAATCAGCCCCAGCATTTT

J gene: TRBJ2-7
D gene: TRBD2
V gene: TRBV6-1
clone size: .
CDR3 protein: CASGRSGSGEQYF
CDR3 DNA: TGTGCCAGCGGCAGGAGCGGGAGCGGCGAGCAGTACTTC

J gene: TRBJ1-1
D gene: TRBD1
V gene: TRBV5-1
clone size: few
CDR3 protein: CASTRTGGSSGTEAFF
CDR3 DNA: TGCGCCAGCACCCGGACAGGGGGGAGTTCTGGCACTGAAGCTTTCTTT

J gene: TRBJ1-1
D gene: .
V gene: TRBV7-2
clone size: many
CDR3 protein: CASSFRDTEAFF
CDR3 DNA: TGTGCCAGCAGTTTTCGGGACACTGAAGCTTTCTTT

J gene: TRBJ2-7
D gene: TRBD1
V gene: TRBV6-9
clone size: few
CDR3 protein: CASSYQGGPSYEQYF
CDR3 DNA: TGTGCCAGCAGTTACCAAGGGGGCCCTTCCTACGAGCAGTACTTC

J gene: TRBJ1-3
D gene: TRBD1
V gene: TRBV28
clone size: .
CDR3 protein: CASSEGTGLSSGNTIYF
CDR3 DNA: TGTGCCAGCAGTGAAGGGACAGGACTTAGCTCTGGAAACACCATATATTTT

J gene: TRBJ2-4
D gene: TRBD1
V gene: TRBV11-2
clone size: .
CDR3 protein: CASSPVQGESVTKNIQYF
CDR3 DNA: TGTGCCAGCAGCCCCGTGCAGGGGGAAAGTGTGACCAAAAACATTCAGTACTTC

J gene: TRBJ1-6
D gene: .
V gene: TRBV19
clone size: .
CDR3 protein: CASRRDSPLHF
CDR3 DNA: TGTGCCAGTCGCAGGGATTCACCCCTCCACTTT

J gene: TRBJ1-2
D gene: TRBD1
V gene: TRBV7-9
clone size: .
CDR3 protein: CASSPKTGGYGYTF
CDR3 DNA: TGTGCCAGCAGCCCGAAGACAGGGGGCTATGGCTACACCTTC